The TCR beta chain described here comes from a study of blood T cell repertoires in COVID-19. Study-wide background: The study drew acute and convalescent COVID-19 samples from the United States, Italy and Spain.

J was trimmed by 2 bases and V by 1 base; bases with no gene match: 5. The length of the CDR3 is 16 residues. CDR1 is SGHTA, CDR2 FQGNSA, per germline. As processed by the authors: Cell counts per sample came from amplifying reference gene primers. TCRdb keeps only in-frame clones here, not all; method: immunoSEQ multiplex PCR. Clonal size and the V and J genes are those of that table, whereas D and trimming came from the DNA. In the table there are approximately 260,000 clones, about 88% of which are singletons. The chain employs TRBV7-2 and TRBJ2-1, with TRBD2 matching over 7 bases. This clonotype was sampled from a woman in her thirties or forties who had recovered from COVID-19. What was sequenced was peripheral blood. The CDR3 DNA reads TGTGCCAGCAGCTTAGTGGCGGGAGACGCCTACAATGAGCAGTTCTTC. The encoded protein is CASSLVAGDAYNEQFF.